One T cell receptor beta chain is described in this entry. These data are taken from a study of blood T cell repertoires in COVID-19. About the research overall: Samples came from the United States, Italy and Spain, spanning acute and convalescent COVID-19.

The CDR3 is 15 residues long. V shed 0 bases, J shed 6 bases, and the junction held 3 bases outside the gene matches. Germline lookup yields CDR1 SGHVS and CDR2 FNYEAQ. The protocol was immunoSEQ multiplex PCR, while the TCRdb copy is restricted to in-frame clones and leaves out a portion. The sample consists of 68,000 or so clones, approximately 79% of them appearing once. V and J are TRBV7-6 and TRBJ2-7; 12 positions match TRBD2. The sample taken for sequencing was peripheral blood. The sequence came from a human donor in a cohort sampled during active COVID-19. Here the CDR3 DNA reads TGTGCCAGCAGCTTAGCCACTAGCGGGAGGCGCGAGCAGTACTTC. Translation gives CASSLATSGRREQYF.